This TCR beta chain originates from a study of beta chain features in type 1 diabetes. General study points: A possible short-template PCR bias applies equally to patients and controls. Shorter TCRB CDR3s, moderately but significantly so, marked every one of the four CD4+ subsets in Type 1 diabetes patients.

This clone was counted a few times. Its matching antigen is unknown. The identical CDR3 is also encoded by other nucleotide sequences in the sample. Central memory, naive, regulatory and stem cell-like memory CD4+ cells were sorted by CD45RO/CCR7/CD25/CD127/CD95/CD27. Sorted cells reached over 95% purity in every population. Reverse transcribing all isolated RNA meant expressed TCRB transcripts were sequenced. TCRdb's copy holds only in-frame clones and misses some; the assay was immunoSEQ multiplex PCR. The profile shows around 650,000 clones, approximately 13% of them singletons. V was pared by 0 bases and J by 0 bases, with 6 bases between. The CDR3 has 15 amino acids. Germline V gene lookup returns CDR1 SGDLS and CDR2 YYNGEE.

This receptor was taken from a man in his thirties or forties with type 1 diabetes. J is TRBJ2-2 and V is TRBV9; D unresolved. The source material was naive CD4+ T cells from blood. This CDR3 reads CASSVGQANTGELFF. The CDR3 DNA reads TGTGCCAGCAGCGTAGGCCAAGCGAACACCGGGGAGCTGTTTTTT.